The T cell receptor beta chain under discussion was sequenced for a study of identical twins. Findings and caveats of the study: Monozygotic twin pairs showed more out-of-frame TCR alpha sharing than models estimated.

Germline lookup yields CDR1 SQVTM and CDR2 ANQGSEA. V was cut by 8 bases and J by 1 base, with 11 bases left in between. CDR3 length: 12 residues. From the 5' RACE reads, TCRdb called clonotypes with MiXCR, one entry per CDR3 protein. In the table there are hundreds of thousands of distinct CDR3 sequences, less than 9% of which are singletons. In its sample, this clonotype was seen many times. Its target is unknown. This sample also belongs to another study, concerning yellow fever vaccine responses in identical twins.

The chain carries TRBV29-1 and TRBJ2-5; D might be TRBD1 (6 bases). This TCR derives from a woman between 18 and 29 years old in good health. Material for sequencing was memory (CD45RO+) T cells sorted from blood. The CDR3 sequence: CSTRQAQETQYF. CDR3 DNA: TGCAGCACCCGACAGGCCCAAGAGACCCAGTACTTC.